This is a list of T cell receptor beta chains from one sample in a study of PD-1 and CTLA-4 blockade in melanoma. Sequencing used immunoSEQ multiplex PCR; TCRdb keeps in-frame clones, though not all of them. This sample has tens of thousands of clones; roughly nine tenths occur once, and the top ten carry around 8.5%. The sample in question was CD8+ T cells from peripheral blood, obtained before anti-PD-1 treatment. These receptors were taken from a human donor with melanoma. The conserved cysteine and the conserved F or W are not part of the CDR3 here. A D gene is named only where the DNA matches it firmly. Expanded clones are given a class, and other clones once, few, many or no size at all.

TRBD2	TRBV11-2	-	ASSLGLAGGYEQY
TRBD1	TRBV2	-	ASGTGGSYEQY
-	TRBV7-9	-	ASSSAWHEQF
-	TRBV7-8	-	ASSPPSPATQY
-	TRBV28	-	ASSLPNTEAF
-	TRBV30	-	AWSPRIYEQY
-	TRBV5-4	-	ASSYLGGGYTEAF
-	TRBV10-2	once	ASSESPPAEAF
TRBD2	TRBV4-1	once	ASSQGLAPYEQY
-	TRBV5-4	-	ASSLALEETQY
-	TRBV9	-	ASSLVTAGELF
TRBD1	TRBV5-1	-	ASSLYRGQDTEAF
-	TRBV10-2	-	ASSLTRPLEAEAF
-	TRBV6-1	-	ASSENTEAF
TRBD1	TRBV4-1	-	ASSQSGTGAYNEQF
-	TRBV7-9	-	ASSLPPPLFEAF
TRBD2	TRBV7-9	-	ASSPAAGVSNEQF
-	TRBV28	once	ASSPTGELF
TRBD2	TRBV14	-	ASSLGGDGLQLF
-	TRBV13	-	ASSPPPGGSPSYEQY
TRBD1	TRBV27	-	ASSLDRDAQPQH
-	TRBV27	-	ASSFGKATEAF
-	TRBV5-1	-	ASSWDREGTNTEAF
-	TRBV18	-	ASSSTDVPEKLF
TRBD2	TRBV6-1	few	ASSEELSGSLEQY
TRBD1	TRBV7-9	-	ASSPQGTTWGPLH
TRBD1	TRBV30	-	AWSEWDRAGELF
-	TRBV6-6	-	ASSYGVPQQPQH
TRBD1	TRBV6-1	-	ASSEQEYPGTDLTDTQY
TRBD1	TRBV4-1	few	ASSPLEGQGTGYT
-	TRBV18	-	ASSPRESTDNEQF
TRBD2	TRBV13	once	ASSQGTSAHNEQF
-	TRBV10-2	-	ASSDGDGYT
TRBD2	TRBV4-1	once	ASSQEKASGNNEQF
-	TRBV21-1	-	ASSKEQGAPYEQY
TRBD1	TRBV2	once	ASRDRGQEKLF
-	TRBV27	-	ASSLRLGGTNEQF
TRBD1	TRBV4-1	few	ASSQDTRGLTEAF
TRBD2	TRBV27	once	ASSRDGGGSEQY
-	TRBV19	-	ASSPQDISYEQY
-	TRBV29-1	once	SVEPDYSYNEQF
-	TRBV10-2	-	ASSEDLPITEQF
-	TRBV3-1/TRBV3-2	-	ASSQNRGSDEQY
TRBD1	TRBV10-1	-	ASRLTGDTEAF
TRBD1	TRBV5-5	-	ASSPGQGNSYGYT
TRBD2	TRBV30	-	AWSQLAFEQY
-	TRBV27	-	ASSLGGTHQPQH
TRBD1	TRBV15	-	ATTVRGTGPPDTQY
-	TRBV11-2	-	ASSLWLAENTGELF
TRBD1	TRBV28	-	ASSFWTGNTGELF
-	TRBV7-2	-	ASTPPKALAKNIQY
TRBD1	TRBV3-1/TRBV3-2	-	ASSQVSQGVDTEAF
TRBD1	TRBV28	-	ASSLRVGGAGNSPLH
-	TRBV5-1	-	ASSLDGAYEQY
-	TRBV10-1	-	ASSTGDGELF
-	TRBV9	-	ASSLVPTDTQY
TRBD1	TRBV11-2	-	ASRTGYGYT